The present T cell receptor (beta chain) was sequenced within a study of blood T cell repertoires in COVID-19. Looking at the study overall: Acute-phase and convalescent COVID-19 samples originated in the United States, Italy and Spain. Nucleic acid was either cDNA or gDNA, and it came from T cells, B-cell-depleted T cells, or PBMCs.

Under the authors' procedure: Estimation of nucleated cell counts relied on the amplification of reference gene primers. Libraries were prepared by immunoSEQ multiplex PCR; TCRdb keeps only in-frame clonotypes and omits some of them. The V and J calls and clone size were taken over from that table, and D and trimming were inferred from the DNA. The data hold 68,000 or so clones, with about 82% observed a single time. Trimming took 6 bases from V and 8 from J, leaving 16 bases between them. The CDR3 runs 14 residues. The V gene's germline CDR1 is LNHDA and CDR2 SQIVND (reference sequence). Source material: peripheral blood. The TCR was taken from a human donor in a cohort sampled during active COVID-19. This chain links TRBV19 with TRBJ2-2; possibly TRBD2 for D (6 bases). As DNA, the CDR3 is TGTGCCAGTAGGACGGCTAGCGCAACTGGGGAGCTGTTTTTT. This codes for CASRTASATGELFF.